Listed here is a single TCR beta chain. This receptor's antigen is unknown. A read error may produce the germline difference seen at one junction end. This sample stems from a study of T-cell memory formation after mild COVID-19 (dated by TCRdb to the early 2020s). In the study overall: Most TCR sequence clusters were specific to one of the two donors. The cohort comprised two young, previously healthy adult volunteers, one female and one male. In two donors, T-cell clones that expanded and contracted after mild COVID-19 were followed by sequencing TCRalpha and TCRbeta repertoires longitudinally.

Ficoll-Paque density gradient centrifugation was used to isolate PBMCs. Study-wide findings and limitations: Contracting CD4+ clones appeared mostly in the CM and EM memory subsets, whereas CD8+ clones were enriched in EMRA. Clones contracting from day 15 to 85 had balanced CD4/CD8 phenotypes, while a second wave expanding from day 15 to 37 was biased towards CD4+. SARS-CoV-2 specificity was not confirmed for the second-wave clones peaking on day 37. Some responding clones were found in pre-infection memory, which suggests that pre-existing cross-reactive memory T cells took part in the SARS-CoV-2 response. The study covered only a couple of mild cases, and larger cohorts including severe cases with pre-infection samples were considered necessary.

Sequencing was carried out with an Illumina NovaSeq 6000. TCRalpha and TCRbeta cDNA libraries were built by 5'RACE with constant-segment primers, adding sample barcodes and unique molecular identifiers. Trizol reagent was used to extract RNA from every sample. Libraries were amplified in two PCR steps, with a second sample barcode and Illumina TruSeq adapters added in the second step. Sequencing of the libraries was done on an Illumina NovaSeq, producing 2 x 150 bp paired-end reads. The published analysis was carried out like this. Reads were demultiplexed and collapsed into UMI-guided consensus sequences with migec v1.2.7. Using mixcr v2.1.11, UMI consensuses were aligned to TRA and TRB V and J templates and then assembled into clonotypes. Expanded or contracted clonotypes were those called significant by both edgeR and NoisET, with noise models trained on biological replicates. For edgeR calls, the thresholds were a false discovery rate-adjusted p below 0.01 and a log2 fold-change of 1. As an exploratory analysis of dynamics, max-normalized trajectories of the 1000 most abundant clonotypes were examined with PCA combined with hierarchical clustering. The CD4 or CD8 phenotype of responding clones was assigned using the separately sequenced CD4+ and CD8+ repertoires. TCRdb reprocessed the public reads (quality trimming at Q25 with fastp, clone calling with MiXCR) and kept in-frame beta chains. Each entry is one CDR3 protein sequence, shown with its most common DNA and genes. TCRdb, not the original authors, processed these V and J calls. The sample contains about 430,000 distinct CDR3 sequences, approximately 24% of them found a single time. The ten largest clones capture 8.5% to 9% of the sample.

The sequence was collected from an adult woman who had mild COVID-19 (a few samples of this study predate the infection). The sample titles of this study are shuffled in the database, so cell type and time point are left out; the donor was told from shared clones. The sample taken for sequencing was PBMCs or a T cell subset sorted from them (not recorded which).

The DNA reads TGCTCCAGCAGCTTACTAGATCTGATGATCAATGAGCAGTTCTTC. Translated, this gives CSSSLLDLMINEQFF. This receptor chain uses TRBV5-1 and TRBJ2-1, and possibly TRBD2, on 5 matching bases. The germline V gene encodes CDR1 SGHRS and CDR2 YFSETQ. CDR3 length: 15 amino acids, cysteine to phenylalanine. The sequence is cut down to CDR3 DNA, 45 bases in frame from base 1.